This T cell receptor beta chain appears in the sequencing data of a study of T cell responses to AZD1222 COVID-19 vaccine. Overall study results and limits: Unmutated variant regions reportedly attract nearly half of all spike-specific TCRs. Repertoires were obtained only post-peak T cell response. The donors showed a predominance of white British ancestry and of females, with possible underestimation of clonal diversity.

This CDR3 comprises 17 residues. Profiling relied on immunoSEQ multiplex PCR, and the TCRdb table lists in-frame clones only, not all of them. The sample records about 130,000 clones, around nine tenths being singletons. Turning to this clone: Antigen unknown.

The sequence was obtained from an adult who received the AZD1222 COVID-19 vaccine. The rearrangement links TRBV1 to TRBJ2-1; the tabulated D call, TRBD1, remains unverified against the DNA. TRBV1 represents a pseudogene. This sample comprised peripheral blood, obtained 28 days after the second AZD1222 dose. DNA of the CDR3: TGCACCAGCAGCCACGAATTGGACAGCAGCTCCTACAATGAGCAGTTCTTC. This translates into CTSSHELDSSSYNEQFF.